The present T cell receptor beta chain was sequenced within a study of OX40 agonist ivuxolimab in advanced cancers. In the study overall: Enrolled patients in dose escalation had cancers that were hepatocellular carcinoma, melanoma, renal cell or head and neck cancer. Overall study findings and caveats: Both blood CD4+ and CD8+ T cells showed clonal growth by week 6 at 0.1 to 3.0 mg/kg. The antigens recognized by the expanded peripheral T cells, that is their antigen specificity, were not determined. Some patients without response likewise showed low normalized clonal expansion.

Using immunoSEQ multiplex PCR, the repertoire was profiled, and TCRdb retains in-frame clones only, with some absent. The table shows tens of thousands of clones, with 75% to 90% occurring only once. The V segment lost 10 bases and the J segment 2 bases; nucleotides outside the gene matches: 7. Germline lookup yields CDR1 MNHEY and CDR2 SMNVEV (reference sequence). This CDR3 region has 13 residues. To note about this clone: The antigen remains undetermined.

The chain is built from TRBV27 and TRBJ2-7; 8 bases align to TRBD1. This sample comprised CD4+ or CD8+ T cells sorted from blood, obtained in a trial of the OX40 agonist ivuxolimab. The TCR sequence derives from an adult with an advanced solid tumor such as melanoma, head and neck, liver or kidney cancer. In DNA form, the CDR3 reads TGTGCCACCGGACAGGGTGTAGCCTACGAGCAGTACTTC. It yields the protein CATGQGVAYEQYF.